The 11 T cell receptor beta chains listed next were all sequenced from one sample in a study of cytomegalovirus exposure and HLA in healthy donors. 60 Vbeta and 13 Jbeta primers were used in PCR. Only in-frame clones appear in the TCRdb table, and some are missing; sequencing was by immunoSEQ multiplex PCR. The sample lists 150,000 to 200,000 clones, more than 75% occurring once. The material sequenced was PBMCs. These TCRs come from a man between 40 and 49 years old in good health and CMV-seropositive.

The V call is TRBV30, the J call TRBJ1-6; D unclear. From germline, CDR1 is GTSNPN and CDR2 SVGIG (reference sequence). The CDR3 totals 12 residues. V was clipped by 2 bases and J by 5 bases, with 4 bases between them. CDR3 bases: TGTGCCTGGAGTTTCAATAATTCACCCCTCCACTTT. It encodes CAWSFNNSPLHF.

The gene calls are TRBV10-3 and TRBJ1-2; unclear D gene. V was pared by 2 bases and J by 7 bases, with 8 bases between. Germline CDR1 is ENHRY and CDR2 is SYGVKD. The CDR3 spans 12 residues. This chain's CDR3 is CAISERDGGYTF. The CDR3 DNA follows: TGTGCCATCAGTGAGCGGGATGGTGGCTACACCTTC.

The genes are TRBV7-8 and TRBJ1-5, with TRBD1 matching over 10 bases. The CDR3 extends over 17 amino acids. Looked up from germline, CDR1 is SGHVS and CDR2 is FQNEAQ. The J segment lost 0 bases and the V segment lost 5 bases, leaving 7 bases of the junction unmatched. DNA of the CDR3: TGTGCCAGCAGCATCCGGACAGGGGGGTATAGCAATCAGCCCCAGCATTTT. It is translated as CASSIRTGGYSNQPQHF. The full variable domain, rest sourced from reference TRBV7-8 and TRBJ1-5, is GAGVSQSPRYKVAKRGQDVALRCDPISGHVSLFWYQQALGQGPEFLTYFQNEAQLDKSGLPSDRFFAERPEGSVSTLKIQRTQQEDSAVYLCASSIRTGGYSNQPQHFGDGTRLSIL.

The chain links TRBV7-2 to TRBJ1-1, with a possible D match to TRBD1 (5 bases). CDR1 SGHTA and CDR2 FQGNSA come from the germline V gene. The CDR3 contains 15 residues. V shed 0 bases and J shed 4 bases, with 12 bases lying between them. In DNA form, the CDR3 reads TGTGCCAGCAGCTTAGCCGCTCAGGGATTCACTGAAGCTTTCTTT. Translated, it gives CASSLAAQGFTEAFF. Using reference TRBV7-2 and TRBJ1-1 for the parts outside the CDR3, the full variable domain is GAGVSQSPSNKVTEKGKDVELRCDPISGHTALYWYRQSLGQGLEFLIYFQGNSAPDKSGLPSDRFSAERTGGSVSTLTIQRTQQEDSAVYLCASSLAAQGFTEAFFGQGTRLTVV.

This rearrangement joins TRBV6-6 to TRBJ2-5; TRBD1 aligns across 7 bases. Germline values: CDR1 MNHNY, CDR2 SVGAGI (reference sequence). V shed 11 bases and J 4 bases; nucleotides not matched to a gene: 7. The CDR3 has 12 residues. The CDR3 coding sequence is TGTGCCGGTAGACAGGGCGGAGAGACCCAGTACTTC. Residues: CAGRQGGETQYF.

The chain employs TRBV11-3 and TRBJ2-1; 9 bases match TRBD1. The germline V gene has CDR1 SGHNT and CDR2 YENEEA. Trimming at V came to 1 base and at J to 8 bases, leaving 6 bases not matched to a gene. There are 15 residues in the CDR3. The CDR3 loop is CASSLGGTGGYEQFF. The CDR3 nucleotides read TGTGCCAGCAGCTTAGGGGGAACAGGGGGCTATGAGCAGTTCTTC.

The CDR3 protein is CASSQAHYLSYEQYF. CDR3 in DNA: TGTGCCAGCAGCCAGGCGCACTACCTTTCCTACGAGCAGTACTTC. The chain is built from TRBV14 and TRBJ2-7, with D uncertain. The CDR3 loop spans 15 amino acids. V lost 3 bases, J lost 1 base, and 13 bases lay in between. Per germline, CDR1 SGHDN and CDR2 FVKESK.

This sequence joins TRBV7-2 and TRBJ2-3; TRBD2 might be the D (6 bases). Trimming removed 1 base from V and 2 bases from J, with 10 bases in between. The germline CDR1 and CDR2 sequences are SGHTA and FQGNSA. This CDR3 is 15 amino acids long. The CDR3 nucleotides read TGTGCCAGCAGCTTAGAGCGGGCCCTCACAGATACGCAGTATTTT. It translates to CASSLERALTDTQYF.

This sequence joins TRBV7-6 and TRBJ2-3; 12 positions agree with TRBD2. V shed 4 bases, J shed 2 bases, and the junction held 7 bases outside the gene matches. CDR3 length: 17 residues. Germline V gene lookup returns CDR1 SGHVS and CDR2 FNYEAQ. CDR3 nucleotide sequence: TGTGCCAGCAGCTACGGACTAGCGGGGCCCCTCACAGATACGCAGTATTTT. Translated, it gives CASSYGLAGPLTDTQYF.

This clone was detected only once. The junction differs from germline at one of its ends, possibly a read error. The genes are TRBV7-3 and TRBJ2-7, with D perhaps TRBD1 (5 bases). CDR3 length: 11 amino acids. CDR1 is SGHTA and CDR2 is FQGTGA in the germline V gene. This CDR3 reads CASSRQGVVDF. The CDR3 DNA is TGTGCCAGCAGCCGCCAGGGTGTCGTGGACTTC.

The chain employs TRBV2 and TRBJ1-2; 12 positions match TRBD1. Germline lookup yields CDR1 SNHLY and CDR2 FYNNEI. The CDR3 loop spans 13 amino acids. The V and J ends lost 5 bases and 14 bases, in that order; junction bases with no gene match: 9. For the CDR3, the DNA is TGTGCCAGCAGTACCGGGACAGGGGGCTCGGGAACCTTC. Encoded protein: CASSTGTGGSGTF.